This passage covers 8 T cell receptor beta chains from one sample sequenced in a study of blood T cells in healthy people across ages. The second PCR ran roughly 6 to 11 cycles with a sample-barcoded 5' primer and J-beta primers. TCRdb called the 5' RACE reads again in MiXCR, with one record for every CDR3 protein. The table includes about 720,000 distinct CDR3 sequences, 22% detected once. Sequencing used blood. All receptors derive from a man aged 65 to 85 in good health.

The chain employs TRBV28 and TRBJ2-1; D is unresolved. Germline CDR1 MDHEN, CDR2 SYDVKM. The V and J ends lost 6 bases and 0 bases respectively, with 9 bases between them. This CDR3 is built from 14 residues. This CDR3 reads CASRPNPSYNEQFF. CDR3 DNA sequence: TGTGCCAGCAGACCCAATCCCTCCTACAATGAGCAGTTCTTC.

The chain has TRBV3-1 and TRBJ2-7; no reliable D call. Judging by the DNA end, TRBJ2-1 fits better; the J call may be wrong. CDR3 length: 14 residues. Germline V CDR1 and CDR2: LGHDT, YNNKEL (reference sequence). CDR3 in DNA: TGTGCCAGCAGCCAAAGGCCACTGTACAATGAGCAGTTCTTC. It encodes CASSQRPLYNEQFF.

The chain is built from TRBV4-2 and TRBJ2-5; maybe TRBD1 (6 bases). Judging by the DNA end, TRBJ2-7 fits better; the J call may be wrong. The CDR3 has 14 amino acids. CDR1 and CDR2 from the germline V gene are LGHNA and YNFKEQ. The CDR3: CASSQAVGAYEQYV. The CDR3 nucleotides read TGTGCCAGCAGCCAAGCCGTGGGGGCTTACGAGCAGTACGTC.

The chain is built from TRBV20-1 and TRBJ1-6, with 7 nucleotides matching TRBD1. The CDR3 contains 16 residues. The V gene's germline CDR1 is DFQATT and CDR2 SNEGSKA (reference sequence). V shed 6 bases and J 11 bases; nucleotides not matched to a gene: 19. CDR3 sequence reads: CSALDGTARSNPPLHF. The DNA of the CDR3 is TGCAGTGCCCTAGATGGGACAGCGAGATCCAATCCACCCCTCCACTTT.

Ten or more counts support this clonotype. V and J are TRBV15 and TRBJ1-4, with a weak D call TRBD1 (5 bases). This CDR3 spans 13 amino acids. Germline V CDR1 and CDR2: LNHNV, YYDKDF (reference sequence). Trimming stripped 5 bases from V and 4 bases from J, with 8 bases between. The CDR3 loop reads CATSAGINEKLFF. The CDR3 bases are TGTGCCACCAGCGCAGGGATTAATGAAAAACTGTTTTTT.

This CDR3 reads CASSLGLRLVGQGNSPLHF. In nucleotides, the CDR3 is TGTGCCAGCAGTTTGGGTCTTCGGTTGGTGGGTCAGGGTAATTCACCCCTCCACTTT. The chain is built from TRBV27 and TRBJ1-6, with D tentatively TRBD1 (5 bases). V lost 3 bases to trimming and J lost 6 bases, with 24 bases between them. Germline-derived CDR1 and CDR2 are MNHEY and SMNVEV (reference sequence). The CDR3 extends over 19 amino acids.

The chain has TRBV9 and TRBJ2-1, with a tentative D call TRBD2 (6 bases). The CDR3 contains 17 residues. Trimming left V 2 bases short and J 1 base short, with 16 bases between. The germline V gene has CDR1 SGDLS and CDR2 YYNGEE. The CDR3 region is CASSVYPSVRSYNEQFF. Written as DNA, the CDR3 is TGTGCCAGCAGCGTTTACCCTAGCGTTCGTTCCTACAATGAGCAGTTCTTC.

This clonotype has a handful of counts. This rearrangement joins TRBV6-2 or TRBV6-3 to TRBJ2-1, with 9 bases aligning to TRBD2. Trimming at V came to 1 base and at J to 1 base, leaving 8 bases not matched to a gene. The length of the CDR3 is 18 residues. Germline CDR1 and CDR2: MNHEY and SVGEGT. The CDR3 sequence: CASSYFPLSGSSYNEQFF. CDR3 coding DNA: TGTGCCAGCAGTTACTTTCCTCTTAGCGGGAGTTCCTACAATGAGCAGTTCTTC.